The present T cell receptor beta chain was sequenced within a study of cytomegalovirus exposure and HLA in healthy donors. At the level of the study: Unique TCRs numbering 75 million to 95 million, obtained from HLA-typed donors, made up an early data release.

Germline loops: CDR1 GTSNPN, CDR2 SVGIG (reference sequence). Trimming took 0 bases from V and 9 from J, leaving 22 bases between them. There are 16 residues in the CDR3. General study results and limits: Likely technical artifact: a cluster of highly shared sequence variants. In vitro work confirmed that a few CMV-associated chains recognize CMV antigens. When the data were analyzed later, several of the most significant clusters appeared to be linked to common viral pathogens.

PCR used 60 Vbeta primers and 13 Jbeta primers. Assay: immunoSEQ multiplex PCR; the TCRdb copy retains only in-frame clones and omits some. The sample has about 150,000 clones, 75% seen once. About this clone itself: Its target is unknown.

Sequenced: PBMCs. This TCR came from a man under 40 in good health and CMV-seronegative. V and J are TRBV30 and TRBJ2-3; a weak D match, TRBD1 (5 bases). The CDR3 reads CAWSVGRTPSIVTQYF. DNA of the CDR3: TGTGCCTGGAGTGTAGGGCGGACACCATCGATTGTCACGCAGTATTTT.